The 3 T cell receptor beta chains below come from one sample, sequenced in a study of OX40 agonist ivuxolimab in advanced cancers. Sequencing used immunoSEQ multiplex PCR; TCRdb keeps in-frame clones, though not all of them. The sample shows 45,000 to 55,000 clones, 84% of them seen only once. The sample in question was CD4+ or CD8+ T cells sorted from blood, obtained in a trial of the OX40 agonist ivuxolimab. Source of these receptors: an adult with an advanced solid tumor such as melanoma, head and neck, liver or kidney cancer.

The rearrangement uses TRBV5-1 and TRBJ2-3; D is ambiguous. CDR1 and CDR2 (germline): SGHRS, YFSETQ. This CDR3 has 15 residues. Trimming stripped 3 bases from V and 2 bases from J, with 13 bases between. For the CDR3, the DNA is TGCGCCAGCAGCTCCTCACAGTCCGTCACAGATACGCAGTATTTT. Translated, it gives CASSSSQSVTDTQYF. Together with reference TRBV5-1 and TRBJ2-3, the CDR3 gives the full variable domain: KAGVTQTPRYLIKTRGQQVTLSCSPISGHRSVSWYQQTPGQGLQFLFEYFSETQRNKGNFPGRFSGRQFSNSRSEMNVSTLELGDSALYLCASSSSQSVTDTQYFGPGTRLTVL.

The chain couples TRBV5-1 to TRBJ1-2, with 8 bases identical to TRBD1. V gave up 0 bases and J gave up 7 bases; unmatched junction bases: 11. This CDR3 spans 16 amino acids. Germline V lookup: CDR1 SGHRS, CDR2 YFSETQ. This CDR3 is CASSLDGTGRLFGYTF. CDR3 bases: TGCGCCAGCAGCTTGGACGGGACAGGACGCCTTTTTGGCTACACCTTC.

The chain's CDR3 is CASTQGGGNEQFF. CDR3 coding DNA: TGTGCCAGCACCCAAGGGGGGGGCAATGAGCAGTTCTTC. This sequence joins TRBV11-2 and TRBJ2-1; the D gene is possibly TRBD2 (7 bases). V lost 7 bases and J lost 6, with 13 bases in between. The CDR3 is made up of 13 amino acids. Germline CDR1 is SGHAT and CDR2 is FQNNGV.